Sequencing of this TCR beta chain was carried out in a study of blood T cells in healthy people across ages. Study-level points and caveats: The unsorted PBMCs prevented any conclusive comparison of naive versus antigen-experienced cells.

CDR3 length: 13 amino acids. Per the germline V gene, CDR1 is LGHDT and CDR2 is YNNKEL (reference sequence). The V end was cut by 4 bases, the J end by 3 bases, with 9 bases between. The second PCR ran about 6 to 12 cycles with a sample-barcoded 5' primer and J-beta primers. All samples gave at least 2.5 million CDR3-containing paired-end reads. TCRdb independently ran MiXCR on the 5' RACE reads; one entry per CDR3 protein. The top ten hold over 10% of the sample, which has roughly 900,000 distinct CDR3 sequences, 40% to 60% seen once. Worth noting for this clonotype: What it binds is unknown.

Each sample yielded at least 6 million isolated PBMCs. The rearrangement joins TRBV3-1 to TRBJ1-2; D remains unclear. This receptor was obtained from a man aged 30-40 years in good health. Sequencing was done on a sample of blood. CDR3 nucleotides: TGTGCCAGCAGCCCCTCCCCGGACTATGGCTACACCTTC. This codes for CASSPSPDYGYTF.